This T cell receptor beta chain was obtained from a study of shared T cell receptors in the human thymus. The V gene's germline CDR1 is LGHNT and CDR2 FRNRAP. Trimming cost V 4 bases and J 3 bases; bases outside gene matches: 1. CDR3 length: 13 amino acids. Only in-frame clones appear in the TCRdb table, and some are missing; sequencing was by immunoSEQ multiplex PCR. The table includes 500,000 to 850,000 clones, around 87% detected once. These data also featured in a second study, about human thymus T cells. That report notes: Corrective cardiac surgery supplied the resected thymus tissue. Unrelated individuals were reported by related research to share highly overlapping thymic repertoires.

This sequence originates from a boy younger than two with a congenital heart defect. The sequencing sample was made of thymocytes. The V call is TRBV12-5, the J call TRBJ1-2; TRBD1 aligns across 8 bases. The CDR3 region is CASGYRGDYGYTF. The CDR3 DNA reads as TGTGCTAGTGGTTACAGGGGGGACTATGGCTACACCTTC.